The entry below gives a single TCR beta chain sequence along with its context. The sample is drawn from a study of cytomegalovirus exposure and HLA in healthy donors. Primers for the PCR totalled 60 Vbeta and 13 Jbeta. Libraries were prepared by immunoSEQ multiplex PCR; TCRdb keeps only in-frame clonotypes and omits some of them. Counted here are around 160,000 clones, around 86% occurring once; the ten biggest clones make up about 2%. The CDR3 has 15 residues. Germline CDR1 SGDLS, CDR2 YYNGEE. V lost 0 bases and J lost 6, with 16 bases in between. The receptor was derived from a human donor in good health. The material sequenced was PBMCs. The V and J genes are TRBV9 and TRBJ2-7; tentative D call: TRBD2 (5 bases). The CDR3 region has the DNA TGTGCCAGCAGCGTAGAGGTAGGGAGTCCGGCCGAGCAGTACTTC. Protein sequence: CASSVEVGSPAEQYF.